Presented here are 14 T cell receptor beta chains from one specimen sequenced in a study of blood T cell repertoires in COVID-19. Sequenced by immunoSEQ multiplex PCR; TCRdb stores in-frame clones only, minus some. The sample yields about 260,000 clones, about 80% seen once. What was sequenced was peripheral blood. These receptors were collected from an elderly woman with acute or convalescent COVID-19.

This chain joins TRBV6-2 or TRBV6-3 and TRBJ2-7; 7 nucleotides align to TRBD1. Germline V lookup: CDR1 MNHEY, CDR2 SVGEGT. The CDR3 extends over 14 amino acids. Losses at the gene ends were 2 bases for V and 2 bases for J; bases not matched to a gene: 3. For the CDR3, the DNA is TGTGCCAGCAGTTACGGCCAGGGGGCCTACGAGCAGTACTTC. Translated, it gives CASSYGQGAYEQYF.

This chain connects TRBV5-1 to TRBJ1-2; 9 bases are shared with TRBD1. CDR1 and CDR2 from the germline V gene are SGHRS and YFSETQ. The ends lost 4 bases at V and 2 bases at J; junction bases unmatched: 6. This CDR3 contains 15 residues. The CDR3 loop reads CASSPAGTGNYGYTF. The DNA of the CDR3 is TGCGCCAGCAGCCCAGCCGGGACAGGGAACTATGGCTACACCTTC.

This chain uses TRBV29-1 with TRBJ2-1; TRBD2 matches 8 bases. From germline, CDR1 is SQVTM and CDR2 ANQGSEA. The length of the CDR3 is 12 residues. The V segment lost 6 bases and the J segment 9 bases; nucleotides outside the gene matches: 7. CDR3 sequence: CSVGTSYSEQFF. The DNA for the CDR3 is TGCAGCGTAGGGACTAGTTATAGTGAGCAGTTCTTC.

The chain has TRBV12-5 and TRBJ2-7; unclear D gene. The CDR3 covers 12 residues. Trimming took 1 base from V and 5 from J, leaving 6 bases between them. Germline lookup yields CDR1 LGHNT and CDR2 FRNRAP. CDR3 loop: CASGLGEDEQYF. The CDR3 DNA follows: TGTGCTAGTGGTTTGGGCGAAGACGAGCAGTACTTC.

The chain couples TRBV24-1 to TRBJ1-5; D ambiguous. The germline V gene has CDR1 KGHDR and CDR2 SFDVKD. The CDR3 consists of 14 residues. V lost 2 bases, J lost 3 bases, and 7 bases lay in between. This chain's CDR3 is CATSDSKLNQPQHF. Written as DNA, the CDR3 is TGTGCCACCAGTGATTCAAAGCTCAATCAGCCCCAGCATTTT.

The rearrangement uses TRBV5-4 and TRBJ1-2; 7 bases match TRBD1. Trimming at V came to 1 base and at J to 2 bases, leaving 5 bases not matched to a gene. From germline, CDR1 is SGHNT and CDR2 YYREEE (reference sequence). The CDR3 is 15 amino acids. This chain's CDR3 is CASSLSGGANYGYTF. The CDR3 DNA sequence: TGTGCCAGCAGCTTGTCAGGGGGAGCGAACTATGGCTACACCTTC.

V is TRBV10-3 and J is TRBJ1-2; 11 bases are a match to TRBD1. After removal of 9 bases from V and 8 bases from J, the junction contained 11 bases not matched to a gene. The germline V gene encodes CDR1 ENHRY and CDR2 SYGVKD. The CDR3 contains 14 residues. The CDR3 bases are TGTGCCATTCCCGCCGGGACAGGGGGACACGGCTACACCTTC. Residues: CAIPAGTGGHGYTF.

The CDR3 sequence: CASTQGLVDTGELFF. In nucleotides, the CDR3 is TGTGCCAGCACGCAGGGGCTAGTCGACACCGGGGAGCTGTTTTTT. The chain is built from TRBV5-5 and TRBJ2-2; a possible D gene is TRBD1 (6 bases). The CDR3 is made up of 15 amino acids. V was shortened by 6 bases and J by 3 bases, with 15 bases between the two germline ends. Germline V gene data show CDR1 as SGHKS and CDR2 as YYEKEE (reference sequence).

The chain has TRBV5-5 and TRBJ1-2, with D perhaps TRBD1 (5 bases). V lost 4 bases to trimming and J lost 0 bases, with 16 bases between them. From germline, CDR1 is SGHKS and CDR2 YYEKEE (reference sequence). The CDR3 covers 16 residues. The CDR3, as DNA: TGTGCCAGCAGCGTTACGGGGAGGGGCCCTAACTATGGCTACACCTTC. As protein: CASSVTGRGPNYGYTF.

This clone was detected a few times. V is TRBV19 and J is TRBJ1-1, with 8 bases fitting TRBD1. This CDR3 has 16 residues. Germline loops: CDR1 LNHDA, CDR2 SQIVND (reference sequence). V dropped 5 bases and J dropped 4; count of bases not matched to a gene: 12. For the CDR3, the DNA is TGTGCCAGTAGTCCCCAGGGGGCCGCACGGGGCACTGAAGCTTTCTTT. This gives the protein CASSPQGAARGTEAFF.

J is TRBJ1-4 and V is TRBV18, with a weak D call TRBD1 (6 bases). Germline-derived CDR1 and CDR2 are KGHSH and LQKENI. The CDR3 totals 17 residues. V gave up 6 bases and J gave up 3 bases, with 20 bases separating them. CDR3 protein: CASSLLPPQGSNEKLFF. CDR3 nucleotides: TGTGCCAGCTCTCTCTTACCCCCACAGGGATCTAATGAAAAACTGTTTTTT.

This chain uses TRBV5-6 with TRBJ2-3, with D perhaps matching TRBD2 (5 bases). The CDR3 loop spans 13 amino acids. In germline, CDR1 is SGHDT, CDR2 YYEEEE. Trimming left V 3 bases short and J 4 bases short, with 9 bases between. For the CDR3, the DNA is TGTGCCAGCAGCTCCGGGCGGGCAGATACGCAGTATTTT. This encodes CASSSGRADTQYF.

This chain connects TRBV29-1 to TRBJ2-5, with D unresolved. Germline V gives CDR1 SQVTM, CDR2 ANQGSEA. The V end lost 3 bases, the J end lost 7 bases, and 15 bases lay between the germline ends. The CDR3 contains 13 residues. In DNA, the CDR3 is TGCAGCGTTGATCGCCCTCGATCGGGGACCCAGTACTTC. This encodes CSVDRPRSGTQYF.

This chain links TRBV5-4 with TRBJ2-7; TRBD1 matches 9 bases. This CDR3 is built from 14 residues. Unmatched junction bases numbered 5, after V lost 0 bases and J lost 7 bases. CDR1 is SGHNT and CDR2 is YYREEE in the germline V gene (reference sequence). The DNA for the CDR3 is TGTGCCAGCAGCTTGGCCGGGACAGGGCTAGAGCAGTACTTC. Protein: CASSLAGTGLEQYF. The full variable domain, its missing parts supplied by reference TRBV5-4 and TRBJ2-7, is ETGVTQSPTHLIKTRGQQVTLRCSSQSGHNTVSWYQQALGQGPQFIFQYYREEENGRGNFPPRFSGLQFPNYSSELNVNALELDDSALYLCASSLAGTGLEQYFGPGTRLTVT.